The 10 T cell receptor beta chains reported below all come from one sample, sequenced in a study of blood T cell repertoires in COVID-19. Data came from immunoSEQ multiplex PCR; TCRdb stores just in-frame clones and leaves some out. In the table there are 130,000 or so clones, around nine tenths of which are singletons. Sequencing was carried out using peripheral blood. These receptors were collected from a woman between 65 and 79 years old with COVID-19, enrolled during active disease.

The chain employs TRBV4-1 and TRBJ2-5; 9 bases match TRBD1. The CDR3 is 13 amino acids. The V segment lost 2 bases and the J segment 12 bases; nucleotides outside the gene matches: 7. Germline values: CDR1 MGHRA, CDR2 YSYEKL. The CDR3 DNA reads TGCGCCAGCAGCCAATTTTTAGGGGACAGGGAGTACTTC. This translates into CASSQFLGDREYF.

This chain links TRBV27 with TRBJ2-6; TRBD1 matches 10 bases. Looked up from germline, CDR1 is MNHEY and CDR2 is SMNVEV (reference sequence). The trim removed 5 bases at V and 0 bases at J, leaving 10 bases unmatched. CDR3 length: 19 amino acids. CDR3 loop: CASSTPGGTGASGANVLTF. CDR3 nucleotide sequence: TGTGCCAGCAGTACCCCAGGGGGGACAGGGGCCTCTGGGGCCAACGTCCTGACTTTC.

The chain couples TRBV7-2 to TRBJ2-3; unclear D gene. CDR1 is SGHTA, CDR2 FQGNSA, per germline. The CDR3 spans 12 residues. V was clipped by 5 bases and J by 3 bases, with 6 bases between them. The CDR3 is CASSEQTDTQYF. DNA for the CDR3: TGTGCCAGCAGCGAACAGACAGATACGCAGTATTTT.

V usage is TRBV6-4 and J usage is TRBJ1-6; 9 bases are shared with TRBD1. The CDR3 runs 15 residues. The junction had 5 bases not matched to a gene; V was cut back by 4 bases and J by 7 bases. Per the germline V gene, CDR1 is MRHNA and CDR2 is SNTAGT. CDR3 bases: TGTGCCAGCAGTGGCTCGACAGGGGGGAATTCACCCCTCCACTTT. Translating it yields CASSGSTGGNSPLHF.

J is TRBJ2-3 and V is TRBV2; TRBD2 agrees at 11 bases. The CDR3 runs to 16 residues. Germline CDR1 reads SNHLY; CDR2 reads FYNNEI. V lost 5 bases to trimming and J lost 10 bases; unmatched junction nucleotides: 14. DNA of the CDR3: TGTGCCAGCAGTCCCTACCCTAGCGGGGGGTCAGTGGCGCAGTATTTT. Its translation is CASSPYPSGGSVAQYF.

V usage is TRBV18 and J usage is TRBJ1-1, with D possibly matching TRBD1 (5 bases). The CDR3 loop spans 13 amino acids. CDR1 is KGHSH and CDR2 is LQKENI in the germline V gene. Trimming left V 4 bases short and J 5 bases short, with 11 bases between. The CDR3: CASSLGTGTEAFF. The CDR3 coding sequence is TGTGCCAGCTCACTTGGGACTGGGACTGAAGCTTTCTTT.

This rearrangement joins TRBV2 to TRBJ2-5; tentative D call: TRBD2 (6 bases). The CDR3 is made up of 15 amino acids. The germline V and J ends were trimmed by 6 bases and 4 bases, with 18 bases remaining between them. Germline CDR1 SNHLY, CDR2 FYNNEI. The CDR3 loop is CASSEGPGVGETQYF. The CDR3 region has the DNA TGTGCCAGCAGCGAGGGGCCGGGGGTCGGAGAGACCCAGTACTTC. The variable domain in full, with the rest retrieved from reference TRBV2 and TRBJ2-5, is EPEVTQTPSHQVTQMGQEVILRCVPISNHLYFYWYRQILGQKVEFLVSFYNNEISEKSEIFDDQFSVERPDGSNFTLKIRSTKLEDSAMYFCASSEGPGVGETQYFGPGTRLLVL.

This clone was observed once. The chain has TRBV5-1 and TRBJ2-7; possibly TRBD1 for D (6 bases). The CDR3 contains 14 residues. V was cut by 6 bases and J by 3 bases, with 16 bases left in between. Germline loops: CDR1 SGHRS, CDR2 YFSETQ. The chain's CDR3 is CASTQGTGSYEQYF. The CDR3, as DNA: TGCGCCAGCACCCAGGGAACAGGGAGCTACGAGCAGTACTTC.

The chain has TRBV5-5 and TRBJ2-5; 10 bases fit TRBD2. In germline, CDR1 is SGHKS, CDR2 YYEKEE (reference sequence). CDR3 size: 16 residues. V dropped 1 base and J dropped 4; count of bases not matched to a gene: 7. CDR3 sequence reads: CASSLRRTSGGETQYF. Written as DNA, the CDR3 is TGTGCCAGCAGCTTGAGGAGGACTAGCGGCGGAGAGACCCAGTACTTC.

Only one count was recorded for this clone. The gene calls are TRBV6-2 or TRBV6-3 and TRBJ1-5; possibly TRBD1 for D (5 bases). V gave up 5 bases and J gave up 3 bases, with 11 bases separating them. This CDR3 contains 14 residues. The germline V gene has CDR1 MNHEY and CDR2 SVGEGT. CDR3 nucleotides: TGTGCCAGCAGTCAACAGGTTCTCAATCAGCCCCAGCATTTT. Translating gives CASSQQVLNQPQHF.